These 2 T cell receptor beta chains share one sample of origin, sequenced in a study of blood T cell repertoires in COVID-19. TCRdb's table, derived via immunoSEQ multiplex PCR, lists solely in-frame clones and lacks some. The sample lists under 45,000 clones; roughly four fifths were seen once. Material for sequencing was peripheral blood. These receptor sequences come from a woman in her 70s with acute or convalescent COVID-19.

The rearrangement uses TRBV9 and TRBJ1-1; TRBD1 might be the D (5 bases). With 2 bases removed from V and 4 bases from J, the gap between germline ends came to 15 bases. The CDR3 sequence is 15 residues long. Germline values: CDR1 SGDLS, CDR2 YYNGEE. The CDR3 here is CASSVFDSYATEAFF. CDR3 nucleotides: TGTGCCAGCAGCGTTTTCGACAGCTACGCCACTGAAGCTTTCTTT.

The V call is TRBV7-9, the J call TRBJ2-7; 7 nucleotides line up with TRBD1. The V segment lost 6 bases and the J segment 2 bases; nucleotides outside the gene matches: 7. The length of the CDR3 is 14 residues. The germline V gene has CDR1 SEHNR and CDR2 FQNEAQ (reference sequence). This CDR3 is CASSSTGTAYEQYF. The CDR3 region has the DNA TGTGCCAGCAGTTCTACCGGGACAGCCTACGAGCAGTACTTC.